Following are 18 T cell receptor beta chains from one sample sequenced in a study of shared clonotypes between healthy human individuals. As defined, naive CD8 cells were CD45RO-negative and positively selected for CCR7, with terminally differentiated effector memory CD45RA+ cells excluded. Using immunoSEQ multiplex PCR, the repertoire was profiled, and TCRdb retains in-frame clones only, with some absent. The data contain about 820,000 clones, roughly 92% of them singletons. The material sequenced was naive CD8+ T cells sorted from blood. The origin of the receptors is a young man in good health.

CDR3 protein: CASSQGGVDEQFF. CDR3 nucleotides: TGCGCCAGCAGCCAAGGCGGGGTCGATGAGCAGTTCTTC. V is TRBV4-1 and J is TRBJ2-1, with a weak D call TRBD2 (6 bases). CDR1 and CDR2 from the germline V gene are MGHRA and YSYEKL. Trimming took off 1 base at V and 8 bases at J, with 9 bases between the two ends. CDR3 length equals 13 residues.

V usage is TRBV27 and J usage is TRBJ2-1, with 12 bases aligning to TRBD2. The CDR3 loop spans 17 amino acids. CDR1 and CDR2 (germline): MNHEY, SMNVEV (reference sequence). V was pared by 4 bases and J by 9 bases, with 13 bases of the junction left unmatched. The CDR3 here is CASSSRLAGAIGGEQFF. CDR3 bases: TGTGCCAGCAGTTCGAGACTAGCGGGAGCAATTGGTGGTGAGCAGTTCTTC.

J is TRBJ2-2 and V is TRBV14; D possibly corresponds to TRBD2 (5 bases). Germline V gene sequence: CDR1 SGHDN, CDR2 FVKESK. CDR3 length: 17 residues. Trimming removed 1 base from V and 3 bases from J, with 15 bases in between. The CDR3 is CASSQVSVRVYTGELFF. The CDR3, as DNA: TGTGCCAGCAGCCAAGTGTCCGTGAGGGTTTACACCGGGGAGCTGTTTTTT.

The chain recombines TRBV28 with TRBJ2-7; 11 bases align to TRBD2. Unmatched junction bases numbered 11, after V lost 7 bases and J lost 6 bases. The germline V gene encodes CDR1 MDHEN and CDR2 SYDVKM. CDR3 size: 15 residues. CDR3 region: CASKTQMTSGIEQYF. CDR3 bases: TGTGCCAGCAAGACCCAAATGACTAGCGGGATCGAGCAGTACTTC. The full variable domain, with the rest looked up from reference TRBV28 and TRBJ2-7, is DVKVTQSSRYLVKRTGEKVFLECVQDMDHENMFWYRQDPGLGLRLIYFSYDVKMKEKGDIPEGYSVSREKKERFSLILESASTNQTSMYLCASKTQMTSGIEQYFGPGTRLTVT.

The chain links TRBV28 to TRBJ1-2; no reliable D call. The germline CDR1 and CDR2 sequences are MDHEN and SYDVKM. V gave up 5 bases and J gave up 4 bases, with 14 bases separating them. The CDR3 loop spans 14 amino acids. CDR3 loop: CASSRGPSLYGYTF. In DNA form, the CDR3 reads TGTGCCAGCAGTCGCGGACCCTCGCTCTATGGCTACACCTTC.

The chain employs TRBV7-9 and TRBJ2-1; 9 nucleotides match TRBD1. After removal of 4 bases from V and 7 bases from J, the junction contained 5 bases not matched to a gene. This CDR3 spans 14 amino acids. Germline CDR1 SEHNR, CDR2 FQNEAQ (reference sequence). CDR3 region: CASSSDRGWNEQFF. The CDR3 region has the DNA TGTGCCAGCAGCTCTGACAGGGGGTGGAATGAGCAGTTCTTC.

The rearrangement uses TRBV9 and TRBJ2-7; 8 nucleotides line up with TRBD2. CDR3 size: 15 residues. Germline V lookup: CDR1 SGDLS, CDR2 YYNGEE. With 4 bases clipped from V and 6 bases from J, the junction kept 12 bases outside the gene matches. The DNA for the CDR3 is TGTGCCAGCAGCCCGCCCCCAGCGGGAGCTGGCGAGCAGTACTTC. Translated: CASSPPPAGAGEQYF.

This chain links TRBV7-9 with TRBJ2-3; the match to TRBD2 covers 7 bases. Looked up from germline, CDR1 is SEHNR and CDR2 is FQNEAQ (reference sequence). Trimming cost V 4 bases and J 6 bases; bases outside gene matches: 10. The CDR3 extends over 15 amino acids. The CDR3 is CASSSATGLLDTQYF. CDR3 DNA: TGTGCCAGCAGCTCGGCCACGGGACTACTTGATACGCAGTATTTT.

The rearrangement uses TRBV11-2 and TRBJ2-3; D is unresolved. The length of the CDR3 is 13 residues. Germline loops: CDR1 SGHAT, CDR2 FQNNGV. V lost 7 bases and J 2 bases, leaving 10 bases between the germline ends. As DNA, the CDR3 is TGTGCCAGCAAGCGAGTACTCACAGATACGCAGTATTTT. It is translated as CASKRVLTDTQYF. The complete variable domain, with remaining parts taken from reference TRBV11-2 and TRBJ2-3, reads EAGVAQSPRYKIIEKRQSVAFWCNPISGHATLYWYQQILGQGPKLLIQFQNNGVVDDSQLPKDRFSAERLKGVDSTLKIQPAKLEDSAVYLCASKRVLTDTQYFGPGTRLTVL.

The sample holds a few counts of this clone. V is TRBV29-1 and J is TRBJ2-3; D is undetermined. CDR3 size: 12 residues. Germline V gene lookup returns CDR1 SQVTM and CDR2 ANQGSEA. V lost 1 base and J lost 2, with 4 bases in between. The DNA for the CDR3 is TGCAGCGTTGAAGTCACCACAGATACGCAGTATTTT. Residues: CSVEVTTDTQYF.

The genes are TRBV6-5 and TRBJ1-3, with no clear D. This CDR3 is 14 amino acids long. In germline, CDR1 is MNHEY, CDR2 SVGAGI. With 8 bases removed from V and 0 bases from J, the gap between germline ends came to 11 bases. The CDR3, as DNA: TGTGCCAGCTCTGTGGGGAGCTCTGGAAACACCATATATTTT. It codes for CASSVGSSGNTIYF.

For the CDR3, the DNA is TGTGCCAGCAGCCCCGGGTCCTCCCCTATTACGGAGCAGTTCTTC. Translating gives CASSPGSSPITEQFF. The chain couples TRBV11-2 to TRBJ2-1; D is unclear. Looked up from germline, CDR1 is SGHAT and CDR2 is FQNNGV. CDR3 size: 15 residues. V gave up 5 bases and J gave up 10 bases, with 21 bases separating them.

The V gene is TRBV5-1, the J gene TRBJ2-3; D call uncertain. The CDR3 loop spans 15 amino acids. The V gene's germline CDR1 is SGHRS and CDR2 YFSETQ. The V gene lost 4 bases and the J gene lost 3 bases, with 15 bases spanning the gap. The CDR3 loop reads CASSTSGLRTDTQYF. CDR3 DNA sequence: TGCGCCAGCAGCACCTCGGGTCTACGGACAGATACGCAGTATTTT. Variable domain in full (rest from reference TRBV5-1 and TRBJ2-3): KAGVTQTPRYLIKTRGQQVTLSCSPISGHRSVSWYQQTPGQGLQFLFEYFSETQRNKGNFPGRFSGRQFSNSRSEMNVSTLELGDSALYLCASSTSGLRTDTQYFGPGTRLTVL.

The chain combines TRBV5-1 with TRBJ2-3; D is perhaps TRBD1 or TRBD2 (5 bases each). The ends were cut back, 0 bases at V and 2 bases at J, with 19 bases in the middle. The CDR3 has 18 amino acids. In germline, CDR1 is SGHRS, CDR2 YFSETQ. As DNA, the CDR3 is TGCGCCAGCAGCTTGGTATCCCAGGGAAGAGGGTACACAGATACGCAGTATTTT. Its translation is CASSLVSQGRGYTDTQYF.

This clone has only one observation. For the CDR3, the DNA is TGTGCCAGCAGGGGACAGGGGAAAGCTTTCTTT. The encoded protein is CASRGQGKAFF. The rearrangement links TRBV9 to TRBJ1-1, with 10 bases identical to TRBD1. The CDR3 loop spans 11 amino acids. V shed 5 bases, J shed 9 bases, and the junction held 1 base outside the gene matches. Germline lookup yields CDR1 SGDLS and CDR2 YYNGEE.

The rearrangement links TRBV27 to TRBJ1-2; D call uncertain. Germline V lookup: CDR1 MNHEY, CDR2 SMNVEV (reference sequence). The CDR3 totals 14 residues. Trimming stripped 7 bases from V and 1 base from J, with 13 bases between. CDR3 DNA sequence: TGTGCCAGCAAGCAAGGTGGGGATAACTATGGCTACACCTTC. Protein sequence: CASKQGGDNYGYTF.

The rearrangement uses TRBV28 and TRBJ2-7; a weak D match, TRBD1 (5 bases). There are 12 residues in the CDR3. Trimming removed 10 bases from V and 1 base from J, with 11 bases in between. CDR1 is MDHEN, CDR2 SYDVKM, per germline. Here the CDR3 reads CAIQGMSYEQYF. CDR3 DNA: TGTGCCATCCAGGGAATGTCCTACGAGCAGTACTTC.

V is TRBV10-1 and J is TRBJ1-5, with D hard to call. Trimming stripped 3 bases from V and 0 bases from J, with 9 bases between. The CDR3 runs 15 residues. Germline V gene lookup returns CDR1 WNHNN and CDR2 SYGVQD (reference sequence). In DNA form, the CDR3 reads TGCGCCAGCAGTGAACCAGACGATAGCAATCAGCCCCAGCATTTT. It codes for CASSEPDDSNQPQHF.